This record covers a single TCR beta chain. Its antigen is unidentified. The V gene's germline CDR1 is MNHNS and CDR2 SASEGT. This CDR3 spans 13 amino acids. V lost 2 bases and J lost 5, with 7 bases in between. This sample is part of a study of vaccination effects on CD4 cells after COVID-19. Study background: Using viral peptide pools, the ViraFEST assay grew out antigen-specific CD4+ T cells prior to sequencing. For each well, two million PBMC were cultured with 8.5 to 10 IU/ml IL-2 and 9.5 to 10 ug/ml peptides.

TCRdb's copy holds only in-frame clones and misses some; the assay was immunoSEQ multiplex PCR. The table has tens of thousands of clones, 73% seen once. Following a 10-day culture, CD4+ T cells were purified. All participants had two doses of either the BNT162b2 or mRNA-1273 vaccine. None of these healthy vaccinees had been infected with SARS-CoV-2 before vaccination. The sequencing here drew on CD4+ T cells from PBMCs cultured without peptide, taken after COVID-19 vaccination. The chain has TRBV6-1 and TRBJ1-5; D is undetermined. This sequence originates from a human donor who received a COVID-19 vaccine. The CDR3 is CASSEYRDQPQHF. DNA for the CDR3: TGTGCCAGCAGTGAATACCGAGATCAGCCCCAGCATTTT.